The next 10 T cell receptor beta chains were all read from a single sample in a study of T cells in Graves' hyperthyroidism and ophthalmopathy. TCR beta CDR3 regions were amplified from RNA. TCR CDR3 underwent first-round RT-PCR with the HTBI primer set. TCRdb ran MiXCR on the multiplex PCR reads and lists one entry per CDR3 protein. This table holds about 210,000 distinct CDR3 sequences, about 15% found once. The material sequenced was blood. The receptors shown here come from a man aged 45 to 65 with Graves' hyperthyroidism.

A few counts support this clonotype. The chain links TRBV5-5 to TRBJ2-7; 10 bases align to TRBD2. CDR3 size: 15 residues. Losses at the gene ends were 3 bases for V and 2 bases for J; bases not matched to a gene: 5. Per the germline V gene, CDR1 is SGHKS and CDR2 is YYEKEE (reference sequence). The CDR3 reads CASSYLLAGTYEQYF. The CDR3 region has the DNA TGTGCCAGCAGCTACCTACTAGCGGGAACCTACGAGCAGTACTTC.

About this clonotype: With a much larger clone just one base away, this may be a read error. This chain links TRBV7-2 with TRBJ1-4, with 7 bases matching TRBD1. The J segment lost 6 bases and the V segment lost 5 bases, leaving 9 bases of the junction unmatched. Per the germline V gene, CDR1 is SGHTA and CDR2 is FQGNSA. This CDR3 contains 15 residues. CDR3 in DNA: TGTGCCAGCAGCCCCCACCGACAGGGCGATGAAAAACTGTTTTTT. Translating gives CASSPHRQGDEKLFF.

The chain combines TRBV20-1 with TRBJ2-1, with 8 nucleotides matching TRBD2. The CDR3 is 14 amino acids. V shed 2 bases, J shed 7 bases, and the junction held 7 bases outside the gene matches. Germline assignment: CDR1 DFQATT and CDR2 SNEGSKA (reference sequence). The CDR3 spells CSARPTGTRNEQFF. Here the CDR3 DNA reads TGCAGTGCTAGACCAACCGGGACTAGAAATGAGCAGTTCTTC.

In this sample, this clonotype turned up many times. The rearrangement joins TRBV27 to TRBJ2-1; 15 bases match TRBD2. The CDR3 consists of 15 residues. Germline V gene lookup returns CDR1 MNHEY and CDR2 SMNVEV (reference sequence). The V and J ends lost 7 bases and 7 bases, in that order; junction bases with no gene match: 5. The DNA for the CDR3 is TGTGCCAGCAAAACCGGGACTAGCGGGAGGAATGAGCAGTTCTTC. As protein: CASKTGTSGRNEQFF.

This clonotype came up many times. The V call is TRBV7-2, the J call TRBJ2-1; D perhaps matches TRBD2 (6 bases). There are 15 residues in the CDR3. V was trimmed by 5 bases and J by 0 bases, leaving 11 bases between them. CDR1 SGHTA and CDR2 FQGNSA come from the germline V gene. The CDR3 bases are TGTGCCAGCAGCCCCGCCGGGAGCTCCTACAATGAGCAGTTCTTC. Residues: CASSPAGSSYNEQFF.

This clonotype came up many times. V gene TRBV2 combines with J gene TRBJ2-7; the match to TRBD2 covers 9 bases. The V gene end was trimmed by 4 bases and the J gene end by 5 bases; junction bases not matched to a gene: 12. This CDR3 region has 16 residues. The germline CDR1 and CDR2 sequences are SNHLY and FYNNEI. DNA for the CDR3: TGTGCCAGCAGTGGAGGCGGGAGGGCAAGGTTCCACGAGCAGTACTTC. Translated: CASSGGGRARFHEQYF. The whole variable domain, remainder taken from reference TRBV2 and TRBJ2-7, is EPEVTQTPSHQVTQMGQEVILRCVPISNHLYFYWYRQILGQKVEFLVSFYNNEISEKSEIFDDQFSVERPDGSNFTLKIRSTKLEDSAMYFCASSGGGRARFHEQYFGPGTRLTVT.

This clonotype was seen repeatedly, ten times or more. CDR3 sequence: CASSLRGARTEAFF. In DNA, the CDR3 is TGTGCCAGCAGTTTAAGGGGGGCGAGGACTGAAGCTTTCTTT. J is TRBJ1-1 and V is TRBV6-2 or TRBV6-3, with D possibly TRBD1 on 6 matching bases. The CDR3 is made up of 14 amino acids. Germline V gene lookup returns CDR1 MNHEY and CDR2 SVGEGT. V lost 4 bases to trimming and J lost 5 bases, with 14 bases between them.

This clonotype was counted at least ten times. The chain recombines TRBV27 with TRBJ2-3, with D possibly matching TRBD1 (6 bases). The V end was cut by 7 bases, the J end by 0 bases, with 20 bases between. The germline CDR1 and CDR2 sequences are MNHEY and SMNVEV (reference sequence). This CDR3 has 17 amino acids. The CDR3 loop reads CASTPRADRPSTDTQYF. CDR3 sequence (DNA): TGTGCCAGCACACCAAGGGCGGACAGACCTAGCACAGATACGCAGTATTTT.

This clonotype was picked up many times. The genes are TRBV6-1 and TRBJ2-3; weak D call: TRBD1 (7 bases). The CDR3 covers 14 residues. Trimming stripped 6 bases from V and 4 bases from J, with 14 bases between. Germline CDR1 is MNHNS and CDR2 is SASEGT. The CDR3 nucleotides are TGTGCCAGCAGGGCTCAGGGGGAGGCAGATACGCAGTATTTT. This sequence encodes CASRAQGEADTQYF.

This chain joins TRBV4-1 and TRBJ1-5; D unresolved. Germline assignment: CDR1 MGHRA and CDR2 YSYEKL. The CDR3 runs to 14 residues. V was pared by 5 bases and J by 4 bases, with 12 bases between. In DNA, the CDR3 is TGCGCCAGCAGCGCACCAGACCGGAATCAGCCCCAGCATTTT. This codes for CASSAPDRNQPQHF.